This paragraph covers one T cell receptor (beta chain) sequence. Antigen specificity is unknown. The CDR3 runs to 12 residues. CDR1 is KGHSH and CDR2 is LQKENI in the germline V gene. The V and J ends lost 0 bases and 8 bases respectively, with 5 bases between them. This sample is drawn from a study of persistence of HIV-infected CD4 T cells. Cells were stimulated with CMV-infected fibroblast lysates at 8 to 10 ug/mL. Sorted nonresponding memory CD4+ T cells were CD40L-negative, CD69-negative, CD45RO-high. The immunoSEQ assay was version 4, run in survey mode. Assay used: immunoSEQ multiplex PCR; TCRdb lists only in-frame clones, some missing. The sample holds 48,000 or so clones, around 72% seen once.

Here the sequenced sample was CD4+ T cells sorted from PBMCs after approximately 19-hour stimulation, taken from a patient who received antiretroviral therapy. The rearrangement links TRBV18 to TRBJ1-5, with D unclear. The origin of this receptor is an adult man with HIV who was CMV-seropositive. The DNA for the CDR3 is TGTGCCAGCTCACCACCGGGCGAGCCCCAGCATTTT. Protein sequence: CASSPPGEPQHF.